The next 2 T cell receptor beta chains were all read from a single sample in a study of neoadjuvant anti-PD-1 for oral cavity cancer. Generated by immunoSEQ multiplex PCR, the TCRdb table keeps only in-frame clones and is missing some. This sample has under 85,000 clones, with approximately 84% found just once. Sequences were derived from PBMCs, sampled before nivolumab (anti-PD-1) treatment. All receptors come from a person between 40 and 79 years old with oral cavity squamous cell carcinoma.

The chain uses TRBV4-2 and TRBJ2-1; no definite D call. The CDR3 is 11 residues long. Germline lookup yields CDR1 LGHNA and CDR2 YNFKEQ. V lost 1 base, J lost 8 bases, and 3 bases lay in between. In DNA, the CDR3 is TGTGCCAGCAGCCAAGGAGATGAGCAGTTCTTC. It yields the protein CASSQGDEQFF.

The genes are TRBV4-1 and TRBJ1-5; D call uncertain. The V end lost 0 bases, the J end lost 9 bases, and 6 bases lay between the germline ends. Germline V gives CDR1 MGHRA, CDR2 YSYEKL. This CDR3 is built from 12 residues. CDR3 nucleotides: TGCGCCAGCAGCCAAGAAGCCGGGCCCCAGCATTTT. It is translated as CASSQEAGPQHF.